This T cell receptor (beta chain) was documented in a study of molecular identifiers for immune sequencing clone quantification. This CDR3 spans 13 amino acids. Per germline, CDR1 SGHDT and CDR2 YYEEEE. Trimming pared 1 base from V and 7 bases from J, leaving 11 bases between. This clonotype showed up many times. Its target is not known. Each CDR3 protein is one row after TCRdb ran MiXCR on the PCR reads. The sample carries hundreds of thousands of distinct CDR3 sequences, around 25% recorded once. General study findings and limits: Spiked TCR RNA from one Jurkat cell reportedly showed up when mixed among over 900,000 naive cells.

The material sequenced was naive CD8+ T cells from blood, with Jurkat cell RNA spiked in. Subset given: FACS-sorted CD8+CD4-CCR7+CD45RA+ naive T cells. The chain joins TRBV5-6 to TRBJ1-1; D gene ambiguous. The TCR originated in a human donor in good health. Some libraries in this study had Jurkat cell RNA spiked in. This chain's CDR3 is CASSLMARGEAFF. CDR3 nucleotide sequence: TGTGCCAGCAGCTTGATGGCCCGGGGTGAAGCTTTCTTT.